The text below deals with one T cell receptor (beta chain). Then a second PCR, running roughly 7 to 11 cycles, was carried out with a sample-barcoded 5' primer and a J-beta primer mix. Each cDNA molecule received a tag from a template-switch adaptor that had 12 random nucleotides. TCRdb ran MiXCR on the 5' RACE reads and lists one entry per CDR3 protein. The table lists 1.2 million to 1.5 million distinct CDR3 sequences, approximately 42% of them singletons, with 7% to 9.5% in the top ten. This sample stems from a study of blood T cells in healthy people across ages. The CDR3 contains 16 residues. The J segment lost 0 bases and the V segment lost 4 bases, leaving 7 bases of the junction unmatched. Looked up from germline, CDR1 is KGHDR and CDR2 is SFDVKD.

Sequencing was done on a sample of blood. The TCR comes from a woman between 18 and 29 years old in good health. The chain uses TRBV24-1 and TRBJ2-7; TRBD2 aligns across 8 bases. The CDR3 DNA reads as TGTGCCACCAGTGAGCAAGCGGGGGAGAGCTCCTACGAGCAGTACTTC. Encoded protein: CATSEQAGESSYEQYF.